Each of the 18 T cell receptor beta chains below was sequenced from the same sample in a study of blood T cell repertoires in COVID-19. Assay: immunoSEQ multiplex PCR; the TCRdb copy retains only in-frame clones and omits some. This sample has 140,000 to 150,000 clones, with almost 80% found just once. The specimen was peripheral blood. The receptors were sampled from a man aged 50 to 59 with active or convalescent COVID-19.

V gene TRBV24-1 combines with J gene TRBJ2-3; 8 bases align to TRBD1. Germline trimming cut 9 bases from V and 4 bases from J; bases unmatched to any gene: 17. CDR1 is KGHDR, CDR2 SFDVKD, per germline. The CDR3 is made up of 17 amino acids. The CDR3 DNA reads TGTGCCACCTCGCGGACCGTACAGGGGGACCTCCCAGATACGCAGTATTTT. Translation: CATSRTVQGDLPDTQYF.

This clone has just one count. The chain combines TRBV19 with TRBJ1-4; D remains ambiguous. The CDR3 extends over 15 amino acids. With 3 bases removed from V and 4 bases from J, the gap between germline ends came to 12 bases. Germline V lookup: CDR1 LNHDA, CDR2 SQIVND (reference sequence). The CDR3 here is CASSMATGSNEKLFF. As DNA, the CDR3 is TGTGCCAGTAGTATGGCCACGGGGAGTAATGAAAAACTGTTTTTT.

This clone was seen a handful of times. The chain uses TRBV25-1 and TRBJ1-6, with a weak D call TRBD1 (5 bases). Germline lookup yields CDR1 MGHDK and CDR2 SYGVNS. The CDR3 runs to 15 residues. V was shortened by 3 bases and J by 3 bases, with 9 bases between the two germline ends. CDR3 in amino acids: CASSDPTDYNSPLHF. The CDR3, as DNA: TGTGCCAGCAGTGATCCGACAGACTATAATTCACCCCTCCACTTT. Full variable domain (rest looked up from reference TRBV25-1 and TRBJ1-6): EADIYQTPRYLVIGTGKKITLECSQTMGHDKMYWYQQDPGMELHLIHYSYGVNSTEKGDLSSESTVSRIRTEHFPLTLESARPSHTSQYLCASSDPTDYNSPLHFGNGTRLTVT.

V and J are TRBV15 and TRBJ2-3; 7 bases line up with TRBD2. The V and J ends lost 2 bases and 4 bases, in that order; junction bases with no gene match: 12. The CDR3 has 17 residues. Germline loops: CDR1 LNHNV, CDR2 YYDKDF (reference sequence). The CDR3 nucleotides are TGTGCCACCAGCAGAAATCCTTCAGGCGGGAGCTCAGATACGCAGTATTTT. Translated, it gives CATSRNPSGGSSDTQYF.

The CDR3 DNA reads TGTGCCAGCAGCTTAGATCTAATTAGCTCCGAGCAGTACTTC. Translation gives CASSLDLISSEQYF. The rearrangement uses TRBV11-2 and TRBJ2-7; unclear D gene. V was shortened by 0 bases and J by 6 bases, with 12 bases between the two germline ends. CDR1 is SGHAT and CDR2 is FQNNGV in the germline V gene. There are 14 residues in the CDR3.

This chain joins TRBV7-3 and TRBJ2-1, with 8 bases matching TRBD2. CDR3 length equals 14 residues. Germline V gene sequence: CDR1 SGHTA, CDR2 FQGTGA. V shed 4 bases and J 8 bases; nucleotides not matched to a gene: 7. The CDR3 sequence: CASSSQAGVDEQFF. CDR3 bases: TGTGCCAGCAGCTCCCAAGCGGGAGTAGATGAGCAGTTCTTC. The full variable domain, in which reference TRBV7-3 and TRBJ2-1 provide the parts outside the CDR3, is GAGVSQTPSNKVTEKGKYVELRCDPISGHTALYWYRQSLGQGPEFLIYFQGTGAADDSGLPNDRFFAVRPEGSVSTLKIQRTERGDSAVYLCASSSQAGVDEQFFGPGTRLTVL.

The chain employs TRBV11-2 and TRBJ2-1, with TRBD1 matching 9 bases. Germline lookup yields CDR1 SGHAT and CDR2 FQNNGV. CDR3 size: 15 residues. After removal of 5 bases from V and 4 bases from J, the junction contained 6 bases not matched to a gene. DNA for the CDR3: TGTGCCAGCAGCGACCGGGACAGGGTGTACAATGAGCAGTTCTTC. Translated: CASSDRDRVYNEQFF.

The V and J genes are TRBV7-2 and TRBJ2-1, with a possible D match to TRBD2 (6 bases). Trimming removed 5 bases at V and 8 bases at J, with 13 bases between. Germline CDR1 and CDR2: SGHTA and FQGNSA. This CDR3 has 13 amino acids. CDR3 bases: TGTGCCAGCAGCCTCCCCCCGGGGGATGAGCAGTTCTTC. It is translated as CASSLPPGDEQFF.

The chain carries TRBV5-1 and TRBJ2-3; the match to TRBD1 covers 12 bases. Germline-derived CDR1 and CDR2 are SGHRS and YFSETQ. V lost 0 bases, J lost 5 bases, and 4 bases stayed unmatched. The CDR3 loop spans 16 amino acids. The CDR3 DNA reads TGCGCCAGCAGCTTGGAGGGACAGGGGGCAGGAGATACGCAGTATTTT. This sequence encodes CASSLEGQGAGDTQYF.

The V gene is TRBV5-1, the J gene TRBJ1-1, with 7 bases aligning to TRBD1. The CDR3 covers 13 residues. V lost 5 bases, J lost 4 bases, and 5 bases stayed unmatched. Germline CDR1 SGHRS, CDR2 YFSETQ. CDR3 DNA: TGCGCCAGCAGTATTGACAGGGTCACTGAAGCTTTCTTT. Its protein is CASSIDRVTEAFF.

The J gene is TRBJ1-2, the V gene TRBV10-3, with 11 bases aligning to TRBD1. The V gene end was trimmed by 0 bases and the J gene end by 3 bases; junction bases not matched to a gene: 0. The CDR3 contains 15 residues. Germline CDR1 and CDR2: ENHRY and SYGVKD. The CDR3 DNA follows: TGTGCCATCAGTGAGTCGGGACAGGGGGACTATGGCTACACCTTC. This sequence encodes CAISESGQGDYGYTF.

The chain recombines TRBV6-2 or TRBV6-3 with TRBJ2-3; TRBD2 matches 13 bases. This CDR3 is built from 17 residues. With V trimmed by 7 bases and J by 2 bases, 9 bases remained unmatched. CDR1 and CDR2 (germline): MNHEY, SVGEGT. The DNA for the CDR3 is TGTGCCAGCATCCCGAGGGGACTAGCGGGGAACACAGATACGCAGTATTTT. Translation: CASIPRGLAGNTDTQYF.

The rearrangement uses TRBV7-8 and TRBJ2-5; D is unclear. The length of the CDR3 is 14 residues. The V end was cut by 3 bases, the J end by 4 bases, with 12 bases between. The germline CDR1 and CDR2 sequences are SGHVS and FQNEAQ. CDR3 protein: CASSFRSESETQYF. The CDR3, as DNA: TGTGCCAGCAGCTTCCGGTCTGAGTCAGAGACCCAGTACTTC.

The V call is TRBV28, the J call TRBJ2-3, with D possibly matching TRBD2 (5 bases). The ends were cut back, 1 base at V and 5 bases at J, with 13 bases in the middle. CDR1 MDHEN and CDR2 SYDVKM come from the germline V gene. The CDR3 runs 15 residues. The CDR3 protein is CASSLLGGSEDTQYF. The CDR3 nucleotides are TGTGCCAGCAGTTTATTAGGCGGGTCGGAAGATACGCAGTATTTT.

This clone was counted a single time. The gene calls are TRBV25-1 and TRBJ2-2; no reliable D call. This CDR3 region has 13 residues. Per germline, CDR1 MGHDK and CDR2 SYGVNS. V was trimmed by 4 bases and J by 0 bases, leaving 3 bases between them. CDR3 protein: CASSGPNTGELFF. The CDR3, as DNA: TGTGCCAGCAGTGGGCCGAACACCGGGGAGCTGTTTTTT. Full variable domain (remainder filled in from reference TRBV25-1 and TRBJ2-2): EADIYQTPRYLVIGTGKKITLECSQTMGHDKMYWYQQDPGMELHLIHYSYGVNSTEKGDLSSESTVSRIRTEHFPLTLESARPSHTSQYLCASSGPNTGELFFGEGSRLTVL.

The chain recombines TRBV29-1 with TRBJ1-4; 9 nucleotides agree with TRBD1. Germline CDR1 reads SQVTM; CDR2 reads ANQGSEA. The junction had 8 bases not matched to a gene; V was cut back by 6 bases and J by 6 bases. This CDR3 has 14 residues. CDR3 nucleotide sequence: TGCAGCGTCCGACAACAGGGGGCGGATGAAAAACTGTTTTTT. Translated: CSVRQQGADEKLFF. Full variable domain (missing parts from reference TRBV29-1 and TRBJ1-4): SAVISQKPSRDICQRGTSLTIQCQVDSQVTMMFWYRQQPGQSLTLIATANQGSEATYESGFVIDKFPISRPNLTFSTLTVSNMSPEDSSIYLCSVRQQGADEKLFFGSGTQLSVL.

This chain links TRBV28 with TRBJ1-1, with TRBD1 matching over 7 bases. V was pared by 11 bases and J by 6 bases, with 30 bases of the junction left unmatched. Germline CDR1 and CDR2: MDHEN and SYDVKM. The CDR3 covers 19 residues. CDR3 amino acids: CAPRRPGQGGGGHGPEAFF. Written as DNA, the CDR3 is TGTGCCCCCCGCCGCCCGGGGCAGGGGGGTGGGGGCCATGGCCCTGAAGCTTTCTTT.

This clone was seen a single time. The gene calls are TRBV9 and TRBJ1-2; TRBD1 might be the D (5 bases). Germline V gene lookup returns CDR1 SGDLS and CDR2 YYNGEE. Trimming stripped 3 bases from V and 4 bases from J, with 13 bases between. This CDR3 spans 14 amino acids. CDR3 in DNA: TGTGCCAGCAGCGAGAAGACAGTTCCCTATGGCTACACCTTC. It specifies CASSEKTVPYGYTF. Full variable domain (remainder filled in from reference TRBV9 and TRBJ1-2): DSGVTQTPKHLITATGQRVTLRCSPRSGDLSVYWYQQSLDQGLQFLIQYYNGEERAKGNILERFSAQQFPDLHSELNLSSLELGDSALYFCASSEKTVPYGYTFGSGTRLTVV.